This T cell receptor (beta chain) was documented in a study of cytomegalovirus exposure and HLA in healthy donors. Notes on the study in general: There were a few CMV-associated chains whose specificity for CMV antigens was confirmed in vitro. As was reported, the classifier diagnosed cytomegalovirus status with high specificity and sensitivity. The TCR clusters that emerged in the first cohort tended, a later analysis found, to co-occur in the 95 to 150 validation repertoires.

Profiling relied on immunoSEQ multiplex PCR, and the TCRdb table lists in-frame clones only, not all of them. Of about 360,000 clones in the sample, 80% to 90% are singletons; the top ten hold around 0.8%. This clone occurred once. Its antigen is undetermined. Sequenced input: PBMCs. This receptor was identified in a woman under 30 in good health and CMV-seronegative.

CDR3 nucleotide sequence: TGTGCCTGGAGTGGAGGTCTGTTTGGCTCCTACAATGAGCAGTTCTTC. Its protein product is CAWSGGLFGSYNEQFF. The chain employs TRBV30 and TRBJ2-1; D ambiguous. The CDR3 is 16 amino acids. The V end lost 1 base, the J end lost 0 bases, and 13 bases lay between the germline ends. CDR1 and CDR2 from the germline V gene are GTSNPN and SVGIG (reference sequence).